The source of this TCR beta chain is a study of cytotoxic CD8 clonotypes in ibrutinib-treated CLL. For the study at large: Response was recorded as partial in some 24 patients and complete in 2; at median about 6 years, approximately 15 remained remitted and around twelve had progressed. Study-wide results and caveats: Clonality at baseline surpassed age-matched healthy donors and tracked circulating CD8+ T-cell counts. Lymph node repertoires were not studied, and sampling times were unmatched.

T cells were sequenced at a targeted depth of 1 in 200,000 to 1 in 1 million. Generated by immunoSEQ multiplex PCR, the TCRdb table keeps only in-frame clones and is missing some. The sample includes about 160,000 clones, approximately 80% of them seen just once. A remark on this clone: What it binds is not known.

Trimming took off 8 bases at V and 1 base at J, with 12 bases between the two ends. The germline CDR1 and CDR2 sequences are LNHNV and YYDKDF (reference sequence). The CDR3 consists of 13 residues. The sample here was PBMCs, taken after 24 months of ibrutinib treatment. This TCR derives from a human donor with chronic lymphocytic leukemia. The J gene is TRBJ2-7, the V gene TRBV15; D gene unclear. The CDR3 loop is CATHPIGSYEQYF. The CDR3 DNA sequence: TGTGCCACCCACCCCATTGGTTCCTACGAGCAGTACTTC.